This entry is about one T cell receptor beta chain. Its binding antigen is unknown. No much larger clonotype is one base removed from it; base qualities were not supplied. The identical CDR3 is also encoded by other nucleotide sequences in the sample. TCR CDR3 regions were amplified from genomic DNA by multiplex PCR using the deep immunoSEQ assay. Genomic DNA extracted from each cell subset was distributed evenly over all wells of several immunoSEQ 96-well plates, and each plate served as one replicate. For sorted subsets, 150 to 250 ng of genomic DNA, equivalent to 30,000 or so T cell genomes, went into each replicate PCR. Purified libraries were measured with a Qubit 3.0 fluorometer, size-checked on a Bioanalyzer 2100, and measured again with the KAPA Library Quantification kit. Each immunoSEQ 96-well plate was sequenced on its own single-read 150-cycle Illumina NextSeq 550 flow cell. Turning to the authors' computational methods: The immunoSEQ output contained only junctional sequences without quality scores, so filtering could not match that applied to full-length reads. To assign V/J genes and CDR3, sequences were annotated using PyIR, a Python wrapper for IgBLAST v1.9, with IMGT germline references. Reads with weak V/J assignments (E-value above 1e-6), missing CDR3, stop codons, out-of-frame junctions, or ambiguous translated residues were removed. A V3J clonotype was defined by an identical inferred V gene, J gene, and CDR3 amino acid sequence. To compute the percentage overlap between repertoires, the number of shared unique clonotypes was divided by the size of the smaller repertoire. RTK rarefaction, the Chao1 estimator, and Recon v2.1 estimates of unobserved clonotypes were used to assess repertoire richness. OLGA was used to compute generation probabilities for all TCRbeta clonotypes that the gDNA method yielded from a handful of donors. In its TCRdb copy, this immuneACCESS table keeps in-frame sequences only and misses some clones. Where compared with another copy, unresolved V genes explain less than half of these, and the others have no known cause. V, J and clone size are taken as reported in that table, and D and trimming were inferred from the DNA itself. The sample table records 1,400,000 or so clones; around 98.5% of these occur just once. The ten largest clones capture 0.36% of the sample.

Donors were healthy HIV-negative adults with no recently reported acute infections or vaccinations. Every donor was a Caucasian adult living in Nashville, Tennessee, USA. CD4+ T cells were enriched through magnetic negative selection, after which naive cells were positively selected on CD45RA and the remaining negative fraction served as the memory subset. Blood was collected by leukapheresis, and PBMCs were isolated by Ficoll-Histopaque density gradient centrifugation and then cryopreserved in liquid nitrogen vapor phase. Purity and quantity of every magnetically sorted T cell population were checked by analytical flow cytometry. Genomic DNA was isolated from each sorted fraction and quantified by UV absorbance on a Nanodrop 2000c. This sample was taken from a study of shared clonotypes between healthy human individuals (dated by TCRdb to the early 2020s). About the investigation overall: The cohort included a few men and a couple of women between 18 and 49 years of age. Per donor, three plates each were used for CD4 naive and CD4 memory, two for CD8 naive, and one for CD8 memory. Between about 0.9 and 8.9 billion PBMCs per donor were obtained by leukapheresis. The study deeply sequenced blood TCR repertoires of about five healthy adults to estimate repertoire size and the extent of clonotype sharing between individuals. To increase sequencing depth and limit assay-specific biases, TCR repertoire library preparation and sequencing were carried out by different laboratories using diverse techniques. General conclusions and limits of the study: Sampling was restricted to blood, and TCR repertoires in tissues likely differ from the TCR repertoires found in blood. Across a few donors, about 4.5% of naive CD4, more than 3% of naive CD8, 2% to 2.5% of memory CD4, and under 0.45% of memory CD8 clonotypes were shared. Incomplete sequencing was indicated by rarefaction of sorted-subset datasets, despite the large sequencing depth. Pairwise subsampling led to the expectation that sequencing depth would affect the degree of clonotype sharing among donors. Estimated clonotype richness was generally larger for naive than for memory subsets. Higher generation probabilities were observed for clonotypes shared by all four sorted-subset donors than for non-shared clonotypes. Because the study included only a small number of donors, the genetic and exposure-history diversity represented was limited.

The germline V gene yields SGHRS for CDR1 and YFSETQ for CDR2. The CDR3 starts with the cysteine, ends with the phenylalanine, and has 14 residues. Kept here is only the CDR3 DNA, which spans 42 bases and is read in frame from base 1. V loses 4 bases at its end and J loses 3 bases; junction bases beyond the gene matches: 6. The clonotype comes from a man younger than 45 in good health. This chain joins TRBV5-1 to TRBJ2-7, and TRBD1 aligns with 8 junction nucleotides. Sequencing was carried out using naive CD4+ T cells sorted from blood. Taken with the paper, the label for cell subset or site translates to: CD45RA+ positively selected. CDR3 protein: CASSPGQGNYEQYF. At the DNA level, the sequence is TGCGCCAGCAGCCCCGGACAGGGAAACTACGAGCAGTACTTC.